This TCR beta chain was retrieved from a study of blood T cells in healthy people across ages. A remark on this clonotype: The antigen is undetermined.

Each sample provided at least 6 micrograms of extracted total RNA. Notes on the study in general: Expanded clonotype shifts may have been confounded, as the donors had an unknown CMV status.

Using a J-beta primer mix together with a sample-barcoded 5' primer, a second PCR was run for about 7 to 12 cycles. TCRdb re-analysed the 5' RACE reads in MiXCR, keeping a single row per CDR3 protein. The data hold about 1.4 million distinct CDR3 sequences, with approximately 59% observed a single time. The sequence came from a man younger than 30 in good health. Sequencing used blood.

The CDR3 DNA sequence: TGCAGCGTTGAAGAGGAGAACACTGAAGCTTTCTTT. Amino acids: CSVEEENTEAFF. This sequence joins TRBV29-1 and TRBJ1-1, with D unclear. This CDR3 has 12 residues. V gave up 0 bases and J gave up 1 base, with 3 bases separating them. Looked up from germline, CDR1 is SQVTM and CDR2 is ANQGSEA.